One and the same sample provided the 23 T cell receptor beta chains below, sequenced in a study of vaccination effects on CD4 cells after COVID-19. Generated by immunoSEQ multiplex PCR, the TCRdb table keeps only in-frame clones and is missing some. The table lists 52,000 or so clones, around 70% of them singletons. Using viral peptide pools, the ViraFEST assay grew out antigen-specific CD4+ T cells prior to sequencing. Cells that had been cultured for 10 days were the source of isolated CD4+ T cells. The vaccine recipients had no prior SARS-CoV-2 infection, with negative nucleocapsid antibodies. Their antigens are not known. The material sequenced was CD4+ T cells from PBMCs cultured with SARS-CoV-2 spike peptides, taken before COVID-19 vaccination. Every receptor here comes from a human donor who received a COVID-19 vaccine.

The chain is built from TRBV9 and TRBJ2-2; D may correspond to TRBD1 or TRBD2 (5 bases each). The CDR3 runs to 14 residues. Germline V gene data show CDR1 as SGDLS and CDR2 as YYNGEE. With 4 bases removed from V and 6 bases from J, the gap between germline ends came to 13 bases. This CDR3 reads CASSPMGVAGELFF. CDR3 bases: TGTGCCAGCAGCCCGATGGGGGTGGCCGGGGAGCTGTTTTTT.

In DNA form, the CDR3 reads TGTGCCAGCAGCCGTCTGAGGGGTCCAATGAACACTGAAGCTTTCTTT. Translated: CASSRLRGPMNTEAFF. V usage is TRBV11-2 and J usage is TRBJ1-1; maybe TRBD1 (5 bases). This CDR3 spans 16 amino acids. V was cut by 5 bases and J by 0 bases, with 16 bases left in between. CDR1 SGHAT and CDR2 FQNNGV come from the germline V gene.

The rearrangement uses TRBV30 and TRBJ1-1; a possible D gene is TRBD1 (5 bases). In germline, CDR1 is GTSNPN, CDR2 SVGIG (reference sequence). The CDR3 loop spans 13 amino acids. V was cut by 2 bases and J by 6 bases, with 13 bases left in between. CDR3 region: CAWSRAGWAEAFF. DNA of the CDR3: TGTGCCTGGAGTAGGGCAGGGTGGGCTGAAGCTTTCTTT.

This clone was found a few times. The J gene is TRBJ1-2, the V gene TRBV28; a weak D match, TRBD1 (5 bases). Between the trimmed V and J ends, which lost 5 bases and 4 bases, there was a span of 11 bases. Germline lookup yields CDR1 MDHEN and CDR2 SYDVKM. The CDR3 runs 13 residues. The CDR3 coding sequence is TGTGCCAGCAGTGGGGGGAACTCCTATGGCTACACCTTC. This codes for CASSGGNSYGYTF.

CDR3 residues: CASSHYRHTNTEAFF. The CDR3 bases are TGTGCCAGCAGCCACTACAGACACACGAACACTGAAGCTTTCTTT. The rearrangement uses TRBV3-1 (or the pseudogene TRBV3-2) and TRBJ1-1, with D unclear. Trimming took off 3 bases at V and 1 base at J, with 12 bases between the two ends. This CDR3 region has 15 residues. The germline V gene has CDR1 LGHDT and CDR2 YNNKEL (reference sequence).

V gene TRBV5-1 combines with J gene TRBJ2-1; 10 bases match TRBD2. Germline V gene sequence: CDR1 SGHRS, CDR2 YFSETQ. This CDR3 region has 15 residues. Germline trimming cut 0 bases from V and 9 bases from J; bases unmatched to any gene: 6. This CDR3 is CASSLEAGGSPEQFF. The DNA for the CDR3 is TGCGCCAGCAGCTTGGAAGCGGGAGGGTCACCTGAGCAGTTCTTC.

V is TRBV3-1 (or the pseudogene TRBV3-2) and J is TRBJ2-7; no definite D call. The CDR3 has 11 amino acids. CDR1 and CDR2 (germline): LGHDT, YNNKEL (reference sequence). V was pared by 3 bases and J by 4 bases, with 4 bases between. The DNA of the CDR3 is TGTGCCAGCAGCCAGCGTTACGAGCAGTACTTC. Its protein product is CASSQRYEQYF.

This chain connects TRBV6-5 to TRBJ1-2; the D gene is possibly TRBD1 (6 bases). The CDR3 extends over 16 amino acids. V lost 0 bases to trimming and J lost 2 bases, with 13 bases between them. Germline V CDR1 and CDR2: MNHEY, SVGAGI. The CDR3 coding sequence is TGTGCCAGCAGTTACTCGGTCCAGGGGCGGAACTATGGCTACACCTTC. Residues: CASSYSVQGRNYGYTF.

This chain joins TRBV5-1 and TRBJ2-5, with 9 bases that match TRBD1. Looked up from germline, CDR1 is SGHRS and CDR2 is YFSETQ. The V and J ends lost 4 bases and 7 bases, in that order; junction bases with no gene match: 8. The length of the CDR3 is 14 residues. The CDR3 nucleotides read TGCGCCAGCAGCGACCCACAGGGGGCGGGGACCCAGTACTTC. This encodes CASSDPQGAGTQYF.

The rearrangement uses TRBV4-1 and TRBJ1-6; 8 nucleotides agree with TRBD1. After removal of 5 bases from V and 9 bases from J, the junction contained 15 bases not matched to a gene. The CDR3 sequence is 17 residues long. Looked up from germline, CDR1 is MGHRA and CDR2 is YSYEKL. CDR3 bases: TGCGCCAGCAGCGCTACGGGGGGGGGACAGGTACTTTCACCCCTCCACTTT. It specifies CASSATGGGQVLSPLHF.

The V and J genes are TRBV28 and TRBJ1-2, with 10 bases lining up with TRBD1. Germline CDR1 is MDHEN and CDR2 is SYDVKM. CDR3 length: 14 amino acids. V lost 3 bases to trimming and J lost 8 bases; unmatched junction nucleotides: 6. CDR3 bases: TGTGCCAGCAGTTTGGGACAGGGGAGGGAGGGCTACACCTTC. It specifies CASSLGQGREGYTF.

This rearrangement joins TRBV6-5 to TRBJ1-5; D call uncertain. V shed 5 bases and J shed 3 bases, with 8 bases lying between them. Germline CDR1 and CDR2: MNHEY and SVGAGI. CDR3 size: 13 residues. CDR3 nucleotide sequence: TGTGCCAGCAGTCCCCAGGTCAATCAGCCCCAGCATTTT. This translates into CASSPQVNQPQHF.

V usage is TRBV7-9 and J usage is TRBJ1-1, with a weak D call TRBD1 (5 bases). The CDR3 length is 14 residues. Per the germline V gene, CDR1 is SEHNR and CDR2 is FQNEAQ (reference sequence). V dropped 5 bases and J dropped 1 base, with 11 bases sitting between them. Here the CDR3 reads CASSLGTSNTEAFF. The CDR3 nucleotides are TGTGCCAGCAGCCTCGGGACGTCGAACACTGAAGCTTTCTTT.

The chain combines TRBV6-5 with TRBJ1-1; D is perhaps TRBD1 (5 bases). Germline assignment: CDR1 MNHEY and CDR2 SVGAGI. V dropped 0 bases and J dropped 2 bases, with 7 bases sitting between them. The length of the CDR3 is 14 residues. CDR3 in DNA: TGTGCCAGCAGTTACTCGACAGCCAACACTGAAGCTTTCTTT. This sequence encodes CASSYSTANTEAFF.

The chain is built from TRBV6-1 and TRBJ1-2, with unresolved D. CDR1 and CDR2 (germline): MNHNS, SASEGT. This CDR3 contains 16 residues. V lost 3 bases to trimming and J lost 1 base, with 15 bases between them. CDR3: CASSDSVSRLNYGYTF. CDR3 nucleotides: TGTGCCAGCAGTGACAGTGTCTCTCGACTTAACTATGGCTACACCTTC.

This clone was seen more than once but under ten times. The chain carries TRBV18 and TRBJ2-3, with TRBD1 matching over 10 bases. The V segment lost 2 bases and the J segment 2 bases; nucleotides outside the gene matches: 7. The V gene's germline CDR1 is KGHSH and CDR2 LQKENI. This CDR3 contains 17 residues. Here the CDR3 DNA reads TGTGCCAGCTCACCATTTTGGGGGACAGGGGTCACAGATACGCAGTATTTT. This codes for CASSPFWGTGVTDTQYF. Full variable domain (remainder filled in from reference TRBV18 and TRBJ2-3): NAGVMQNPRHLVRRRGQEARLRCSPMKGHSHVYWYRQLPEEGLKFMVYLQKENIIDESGMPKERFSAEFPKEGPSILRIQQVVRGDSAAYFCASSPFWGTGVTDTQYFGPGTRLTVL.

This sequence joins TRBV5-1 and TRBJ2-3; TRBD2 agrees at 10 bases. Germline CDR1 reads SGHRS; CDR2 reads YFSETQ. CDR3 size: 16 residues. With 2 bases clipped from V and 4 bases from J, the junction kept 7 bases outside the gene matches. The CDR3, as DNA: TGCGCCAGCAGCTTTTTAGCGGGAGGAGGGGCAGATACGCAGTATTTT. Translated: CASSFLAGGGADTQYF.

The rearrangement links TRBV6-5 to TRBJ1-1; the D is unclear. Germline V gives CDR1 MNHEY, CDR2 SVGAGI. This CDR3 contains 14 residues. Trimming took off 6 bases at V and 7 bases at J, with 18 bases between the two ends. In DNA, the CDR3 is TGTGCCAGCAGAGAGACCTACCGGCGGGGTGAAGCTTTCTTT. Amino acids: CASRETYRRGEAFF.

The V call is TRBV11-1, the J call TRBJ1-2; D might be TRBD1 (6 bases). CDR3 length equals 13 residues. CDR1 and CDR2 from the germline V gene are SGHAT and FQDESV (reference sequence). V was clipped by 1 base and J by 7 bases, with 10 bases between them. In DNA, the CDR3 is TGTGCCAGCAGCTTAGTCAGGGGCTCTGGCTACACCTTC. Its translation: CASSLVRGSGYTF.

This clone was picked up one time. The gene calls are TRBV6-1 and TRBJ1-1; a possible D gene is TRBD1 (5 bases). Germline CDR1 and CDR2: MNHNS and SASEGT. This CDR3 contains 15 residues. V lost 1 base and J lost 0, with 9 bases in between. The CDR3 sequence: CASSEGRQMNTEAFF. CDR3 coding DNA: TGTGCCAGCAGTGAAGGCCGACAGATGAACACTGAAGCTTTCTTT.

The chain is built from TRBV7-2 and TRBJ2-1, with 11 bases fitting TRBD2. The CDR3 contains 15 residues. Losses at the gene ends were 1 base for V and 6 bases for J; bases not matched to a gene: 2. In germline, CDR1 is SGHTA, CDR2 FQGNSA. CDR3 nucleotide sequence: TGTGCCAGCAGCTTAGGGACTAGCGGGTCCAATGAGCAGTTCTTC. Translation gives CASSLGTSGSNEQFF.

The chain uses TRBV4-1 and TRBJ2-3; TRBD1 agrees at 11 bases. The CDR3 is 16 residues long. Germline values: CDR1 MGHRA, CDR2 YSYEKL. V trimming: 1 base; J trimming: 7 bases; junction bases outside the gene matches: 7. The chain's CDR3 is CASSQAPGQGVNTQYF. The CDR3 DNA is TGCGCCAGCAGCCAAGCTCCGGGACAGGGGGTAAATACGCAGTATTTT.

This chain links TRBV6-4 with TRBJ1-2; D perhaps matches TRBD1 (5 bases). V was pared by 5 bases and J by 5 bases, with 12 bases between. This CDR3 comprises 13 residues. Germline values: CDR1 MRHNA, CDR2 SNTAGT. The CDR3 region is CASSLVGEYGYTF. In nucleotides, the CDR3 is TGTGCCAGCAGTCTCGTAGGGGAATATGGCTACACCTTC.